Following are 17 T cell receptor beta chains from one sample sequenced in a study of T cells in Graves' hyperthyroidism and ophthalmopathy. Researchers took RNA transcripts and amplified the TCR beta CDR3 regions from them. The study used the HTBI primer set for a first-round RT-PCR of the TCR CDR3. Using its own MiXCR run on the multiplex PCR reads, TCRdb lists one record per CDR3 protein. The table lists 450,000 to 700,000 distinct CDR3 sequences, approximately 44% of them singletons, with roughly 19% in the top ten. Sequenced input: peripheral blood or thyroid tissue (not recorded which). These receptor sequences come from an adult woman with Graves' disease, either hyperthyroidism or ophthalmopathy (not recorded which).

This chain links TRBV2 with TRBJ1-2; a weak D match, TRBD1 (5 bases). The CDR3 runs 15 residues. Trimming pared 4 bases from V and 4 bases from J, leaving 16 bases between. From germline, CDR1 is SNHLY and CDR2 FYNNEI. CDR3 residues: CASSGYQGVGYGYTF. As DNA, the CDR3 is TGTGCCAGCAGTGGGTACCAGGGTGTAGGCTATGGCTACACCTTC.

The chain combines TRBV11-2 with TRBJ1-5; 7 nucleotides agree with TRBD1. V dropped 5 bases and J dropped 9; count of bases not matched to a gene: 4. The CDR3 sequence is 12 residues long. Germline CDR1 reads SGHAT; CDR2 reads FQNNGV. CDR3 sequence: CASSANRGPQHF. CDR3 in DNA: TGTGCCAGCAGCGCGAACAGGGGGCCCCAGCATTTT.

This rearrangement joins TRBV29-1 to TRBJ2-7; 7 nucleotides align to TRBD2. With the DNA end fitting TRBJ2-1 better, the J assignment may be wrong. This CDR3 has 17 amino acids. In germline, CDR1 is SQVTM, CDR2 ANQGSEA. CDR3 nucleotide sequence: TGCAGCGTTGAATGGGGGGGTAGGAGGGGCACATTGAATGAGCAGTTCTTC. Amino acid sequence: CSVEWGGRRGTLNEQFF.

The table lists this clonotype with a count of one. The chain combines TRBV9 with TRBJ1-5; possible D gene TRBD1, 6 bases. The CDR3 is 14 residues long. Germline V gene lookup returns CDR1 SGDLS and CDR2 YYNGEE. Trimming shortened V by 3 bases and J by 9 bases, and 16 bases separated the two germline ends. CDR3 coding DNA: TGTGCCAGCAGCGGCTCCCAGGGGCATCGGCCCCAGCATTTT. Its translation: CASSGSQGHRPQHF.

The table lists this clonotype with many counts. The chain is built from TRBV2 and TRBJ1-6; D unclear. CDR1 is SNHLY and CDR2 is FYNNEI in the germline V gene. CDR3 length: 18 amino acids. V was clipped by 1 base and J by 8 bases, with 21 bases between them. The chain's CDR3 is CASSEVLFRRPLYSPLHF. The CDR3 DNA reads TGTGCCAGCAGTGAAGTCCTGTTCCGCAGACCGCTATATTCACCCCTCCACTTT. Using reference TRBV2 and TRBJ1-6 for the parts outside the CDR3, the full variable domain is EPEVTQTPSHQVTQMGQEVILRCVPISNHLYFYWYRQILGQKVEFLVSFYNNEISEKSEIFDDQFSVERPDGSNFTLKIRSTKLEDSAMYFCASSEVLFRRPLYSPLHFGNGTRLTVT.

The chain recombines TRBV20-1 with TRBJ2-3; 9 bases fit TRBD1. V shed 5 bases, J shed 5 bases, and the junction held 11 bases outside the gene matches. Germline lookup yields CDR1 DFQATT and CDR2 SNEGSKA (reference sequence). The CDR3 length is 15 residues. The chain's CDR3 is CSALPGTGSVDTQYF. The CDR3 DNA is TGCAGTGCTCTACCCGGGACAGGGTCCGTAGATACGCAGTATTTT.

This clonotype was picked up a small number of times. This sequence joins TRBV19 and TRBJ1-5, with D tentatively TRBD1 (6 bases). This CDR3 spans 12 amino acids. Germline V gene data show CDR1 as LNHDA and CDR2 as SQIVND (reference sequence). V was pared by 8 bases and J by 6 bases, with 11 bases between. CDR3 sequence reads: CASETGGQPQHF. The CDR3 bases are TGTGCCAGTGAGACAGGCGGTCAGCCCCAGCATTTT.

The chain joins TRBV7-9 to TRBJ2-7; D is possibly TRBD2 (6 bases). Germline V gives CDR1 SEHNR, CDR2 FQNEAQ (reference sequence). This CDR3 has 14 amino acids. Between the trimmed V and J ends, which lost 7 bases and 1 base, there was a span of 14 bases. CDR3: CASIRGTHSYEQYF. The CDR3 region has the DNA TGTGCCAGCATACGAGGGACTCATTCCTACGAGCAGTACTTC.

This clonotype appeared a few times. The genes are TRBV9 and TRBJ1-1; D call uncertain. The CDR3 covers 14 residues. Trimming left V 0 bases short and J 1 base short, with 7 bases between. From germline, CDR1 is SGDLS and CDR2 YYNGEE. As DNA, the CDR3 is TGTGCCAGCAGCGTAGGGTTCGGGAACACTGAAGCTTTCTTT. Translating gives CASSVGFGNTEAFF.

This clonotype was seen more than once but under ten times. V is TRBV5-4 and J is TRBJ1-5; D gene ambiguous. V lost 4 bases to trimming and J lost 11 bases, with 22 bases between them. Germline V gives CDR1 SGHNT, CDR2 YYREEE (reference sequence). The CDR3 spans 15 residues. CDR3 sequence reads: CASSPSGRAFETQHF. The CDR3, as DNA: TGTGCCAGCAGCCCGAGCGGGAGGGCCTTCGAGACCCAGCATTTT.

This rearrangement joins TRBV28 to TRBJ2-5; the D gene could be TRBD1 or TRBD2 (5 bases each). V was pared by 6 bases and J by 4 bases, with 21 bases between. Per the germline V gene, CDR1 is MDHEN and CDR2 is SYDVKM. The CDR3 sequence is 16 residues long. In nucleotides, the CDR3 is TGTGCCAGCAGACATCTACCGGGGCAGTTCATAGAGACCCAGTACTTC. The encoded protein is CASRHLPGQFIETQYF. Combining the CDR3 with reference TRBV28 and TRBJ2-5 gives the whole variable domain DVKVTQSSRYLVKRTGEKVFLECVQDMDHENMFWYRQDPGLGLRLIYFSYDVKMKEKGDIPEGYSVSREKKERFSLILESASTNQTSMYLCASRHLPGQFIETQYFGPGTRLLVL.

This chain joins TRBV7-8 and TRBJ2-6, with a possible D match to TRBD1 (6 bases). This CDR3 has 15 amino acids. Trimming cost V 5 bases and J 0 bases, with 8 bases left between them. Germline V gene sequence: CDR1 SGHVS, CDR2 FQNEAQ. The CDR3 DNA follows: TGTGCCAGCAGCCAGGGGAACTCTGGGGCCAACGTCCTGACTTTC. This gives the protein CASSQGNSGANVLTF.

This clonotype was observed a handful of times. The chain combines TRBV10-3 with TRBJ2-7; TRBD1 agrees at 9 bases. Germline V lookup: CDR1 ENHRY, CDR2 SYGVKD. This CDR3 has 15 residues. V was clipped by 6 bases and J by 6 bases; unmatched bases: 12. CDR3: CAIRPGQGNVGEQYF. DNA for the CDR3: TGTGCCATCAGGCCGGGACAGGGCAACGTAGGCGAGCAGTACTTC.

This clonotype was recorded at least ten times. CDR3 nucleotides: TGTGCCAGCAGCTTAGAGGGTGGATCACCCCTCCACTTT. It is translated as CASSLEGGSPLHF. The genes are TRBV7-9 and TRBJ1-6; D ambiguous. This CDR3 has 13 amino acids. V was shortened by 1 base and J by 10 bases, with 8 bases between the two germline ends. The germline V gene has CDR1 SEHNR and CDR2 FQNEAQ (reference sequence).

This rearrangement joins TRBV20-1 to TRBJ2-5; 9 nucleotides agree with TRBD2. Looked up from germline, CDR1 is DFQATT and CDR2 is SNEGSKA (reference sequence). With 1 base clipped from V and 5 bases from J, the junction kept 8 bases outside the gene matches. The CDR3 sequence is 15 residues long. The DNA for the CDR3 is TGCAGTGCTAGAGGACTAGCGGACACCGGGGAGACCCAGTACTTC. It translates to CSARGLADTGETQYF.

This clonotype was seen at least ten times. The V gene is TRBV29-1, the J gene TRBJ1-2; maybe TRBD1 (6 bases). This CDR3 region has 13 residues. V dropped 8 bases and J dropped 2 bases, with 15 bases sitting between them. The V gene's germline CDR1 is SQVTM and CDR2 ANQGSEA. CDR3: CSSRGGPNYGYTF. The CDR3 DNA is TGCAGCTCTAGGGGGGGCCCCAACTATGGCTACACCTTC.

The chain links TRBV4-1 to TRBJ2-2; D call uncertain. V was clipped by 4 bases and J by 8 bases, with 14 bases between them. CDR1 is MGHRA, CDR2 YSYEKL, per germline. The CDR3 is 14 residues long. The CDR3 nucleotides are TGCGCCAGCAGCCCCCCCCTACGAGCGGGGGAGCTGTTTTTT. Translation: CASSPPLRAGELFF.